The sequence of this T cell receptor beta chain was determined in a study of cytomegalovirus exposure and HLA in healthy donors. Study-level points and caveats: Across all donors, roughly uniform sequencing depth was an assumption of the presence/absence analyses. Among donors in an Asian-associated ancestry cluster, a later analysis reportedly found fewer N-insertions than the roughly 680-donor mean.

It was with 60 Vbeta and 13 Jbeta primers that the PCR ran. Measured with immunoSEQ multiplex PCR; TCRdb has only the in-frame clones, and not every one. The table has 150,000 or so clones, around 80% seen once; the top ten hold under 2%. V gave up 0 bases and J gave up 6 bases, with 10 bases separating them. The germline V gene encodes CDR1 SGHRS and CDR2 YFSETQ. This CDR3 comprises 14 residues. With regard to this clone: The antigen remains undetermined.

Specimen: PBMCs. This receptor was identified in a man aged 35 to 55 in good health and CMV-seronegative. J is TRBJ1-5 and V is TRBV5-1; tentatively, D is TRBD1 (5 bases). The CDR3 DNA reads TGCGCCAGCAGCTTGGACGGGGGGTTTCAGCCCCAGCATTTT. Translating it yields CASSLDGGFQPQHF.